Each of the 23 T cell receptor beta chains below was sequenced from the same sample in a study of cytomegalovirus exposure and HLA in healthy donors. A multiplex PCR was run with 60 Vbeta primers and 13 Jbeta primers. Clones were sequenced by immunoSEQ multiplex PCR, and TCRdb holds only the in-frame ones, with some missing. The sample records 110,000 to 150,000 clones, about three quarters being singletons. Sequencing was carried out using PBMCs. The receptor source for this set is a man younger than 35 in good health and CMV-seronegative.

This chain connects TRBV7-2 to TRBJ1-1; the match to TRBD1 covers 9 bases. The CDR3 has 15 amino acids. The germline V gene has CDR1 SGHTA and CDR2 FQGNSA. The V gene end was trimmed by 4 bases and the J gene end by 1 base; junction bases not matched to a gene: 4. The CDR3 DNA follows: TGTGCCAGCAGCTCATGGACAGGGGCGAACACTGAAGCTTTCTTT. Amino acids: CASSSWTGANTEAFF.

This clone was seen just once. The CDR3 is CASSTDRARETQYF. CDR3 bases: TGTGCCAGTAGCACCGACAGGGCGCGGGAGACCCAGTACTTC. The chain carries TRBV19 and TRBJ2-5, with 7 bases identical to TRBD1. Germline values: CDR1 LNHDA, CDR2 SQIVND (reference sequence). The CDR3 runs to 14 residues. Unmatched junction bases numbered 9, after V lost 6 bases and J lost 5 bases.

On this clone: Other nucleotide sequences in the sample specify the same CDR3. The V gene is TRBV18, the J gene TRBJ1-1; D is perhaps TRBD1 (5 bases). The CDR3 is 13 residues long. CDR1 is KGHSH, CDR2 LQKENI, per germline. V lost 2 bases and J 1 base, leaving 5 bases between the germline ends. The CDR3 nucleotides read TGTGCCAGCTCACCAGGACAGAACACTGAAGCTTTCTTT. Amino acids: CASSPGQNTEAFF.

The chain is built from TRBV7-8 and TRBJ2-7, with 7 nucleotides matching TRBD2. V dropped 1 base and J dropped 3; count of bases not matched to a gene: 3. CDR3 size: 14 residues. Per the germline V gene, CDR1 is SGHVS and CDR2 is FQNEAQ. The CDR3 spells CASSLVQRGYEQYF. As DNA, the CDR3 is TGTGCCAGCAGCTTAGTCCAGCGGGGCTACGAGCAGTACTTC.

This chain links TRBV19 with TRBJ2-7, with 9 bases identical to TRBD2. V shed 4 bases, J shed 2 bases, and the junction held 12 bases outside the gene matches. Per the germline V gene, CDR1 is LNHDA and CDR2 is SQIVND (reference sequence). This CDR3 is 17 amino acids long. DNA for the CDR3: TGTGCCAGTAGTAGGATCTCAGCGGGGGGCGGCACCTACGAGCAGTACTTC. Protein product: CASSRISAGGGTYEQYF.

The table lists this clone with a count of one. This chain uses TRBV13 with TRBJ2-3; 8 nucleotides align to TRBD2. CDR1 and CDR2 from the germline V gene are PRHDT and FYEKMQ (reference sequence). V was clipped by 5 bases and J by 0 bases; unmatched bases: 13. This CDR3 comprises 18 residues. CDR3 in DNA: TGTGCCAGCAGCCCCCGGGTGGGGCTAGCGGGCAGCACAGATACGCAGTATTTT. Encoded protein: CASSPRVGLAGSTDTQYF.

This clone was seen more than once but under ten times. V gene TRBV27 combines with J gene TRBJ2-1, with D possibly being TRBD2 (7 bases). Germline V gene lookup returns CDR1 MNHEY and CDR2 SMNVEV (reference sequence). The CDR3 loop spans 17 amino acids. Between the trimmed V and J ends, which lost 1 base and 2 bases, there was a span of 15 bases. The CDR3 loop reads CASSLLEGGPTYNEQFF. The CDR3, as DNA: TGTGCCAGCAGTTTATTGGAGGGGGGGCCCACCTACAATGAGCAGTTCTTC.

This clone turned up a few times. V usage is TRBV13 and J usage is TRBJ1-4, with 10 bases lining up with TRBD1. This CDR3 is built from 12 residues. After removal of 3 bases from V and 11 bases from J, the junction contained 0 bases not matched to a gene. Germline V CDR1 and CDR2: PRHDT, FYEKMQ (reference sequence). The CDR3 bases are TGTGCCAGCAGCTTGGACAGGGGGAAACTGTTTTTT. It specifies CASSLDRGKLFF.

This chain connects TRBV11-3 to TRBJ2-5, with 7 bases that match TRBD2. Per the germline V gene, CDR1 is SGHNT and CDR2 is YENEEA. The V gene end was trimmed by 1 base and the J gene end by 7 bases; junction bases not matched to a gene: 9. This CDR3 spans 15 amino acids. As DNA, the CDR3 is TGTGCCAGCAGCTTAGGAGCAGGGTGGGGGGGGACCCAGTACTTC. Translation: CASSLGAGWGGTQYF.

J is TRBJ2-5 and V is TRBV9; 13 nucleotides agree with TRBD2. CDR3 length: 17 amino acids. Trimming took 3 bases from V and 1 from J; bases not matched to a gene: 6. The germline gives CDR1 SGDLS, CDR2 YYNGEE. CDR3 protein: CASSAAGTSGVQETQYF. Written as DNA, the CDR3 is TGTGCCAGCAGCGCGGCCGGGACTAGCGGGGTCCAAGAGACCCAGTACTTC.

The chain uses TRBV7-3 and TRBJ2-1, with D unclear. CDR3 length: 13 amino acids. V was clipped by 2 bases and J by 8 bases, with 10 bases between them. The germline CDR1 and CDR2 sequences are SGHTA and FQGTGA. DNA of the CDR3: TGTGCCAGCAGCTTATTGGGCCCAGATGAGCAGTTCTTC. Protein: CASSLLGPDEQFF.

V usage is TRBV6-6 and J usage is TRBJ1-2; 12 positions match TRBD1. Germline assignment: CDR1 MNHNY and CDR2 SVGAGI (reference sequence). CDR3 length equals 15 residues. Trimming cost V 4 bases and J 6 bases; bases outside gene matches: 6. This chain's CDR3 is CASSSGTGGDHGYTF. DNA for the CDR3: TGTGCCAGCAGTTCCGGGACAGGGGGCGATCATGGCTACACCTTC.

DNA for the CDR3: TGCGCCAGCAGCTTGGTTCGGGGTATTGGCGGGATGAGCTCCTACGAGCAGTACTTC. Protein sequence: CASSLVRGIGGMSSYEQYF. The V call is TRBV5-1, the J call TRBJ2-5; a weak D match, TRBD2 (6 bases). With the DNA end fitting TRBJ2-7 better, the J assignment may be wrong. Germline loops: CDR1 SGHRS, CDR2 YFSETQ. This CDR3 region has 19 residues.

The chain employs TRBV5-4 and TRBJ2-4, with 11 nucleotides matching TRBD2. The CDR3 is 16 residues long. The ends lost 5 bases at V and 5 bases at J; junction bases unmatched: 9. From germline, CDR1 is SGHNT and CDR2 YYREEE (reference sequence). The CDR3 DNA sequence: TGTGCCAGCAGTCTAGCGGGAGGATTGCTTGAAAACATTCAGTACTTC. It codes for CASSLAGGLLENIQYF.

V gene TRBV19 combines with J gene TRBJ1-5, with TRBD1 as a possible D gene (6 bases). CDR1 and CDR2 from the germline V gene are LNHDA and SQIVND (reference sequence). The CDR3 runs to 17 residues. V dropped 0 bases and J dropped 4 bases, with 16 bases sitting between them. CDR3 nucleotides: TGTGCCAGTAGTATAGACGCCGGGACATCCCAGAATCAGCCCCAGCATTTT. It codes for CASSIDAGTSQNQPQHF.

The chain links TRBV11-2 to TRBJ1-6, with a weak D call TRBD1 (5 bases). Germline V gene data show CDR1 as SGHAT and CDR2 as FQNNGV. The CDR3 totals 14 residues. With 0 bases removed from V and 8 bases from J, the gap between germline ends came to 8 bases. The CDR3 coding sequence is TGTGCCAGCAGCTTAGATCTAGGGGATTCACCCCTCCACTTT. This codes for CASSLDLGDSPLHF.

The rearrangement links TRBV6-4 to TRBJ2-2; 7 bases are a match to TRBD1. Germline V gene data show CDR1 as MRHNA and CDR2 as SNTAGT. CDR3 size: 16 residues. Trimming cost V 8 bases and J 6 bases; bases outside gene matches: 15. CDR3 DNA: TGTGCCAGCCTCGTTGAACCGACAGACAGGGCCGGGGAGCTGTTTTTT. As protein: CASLVEPTDRAGELFF.

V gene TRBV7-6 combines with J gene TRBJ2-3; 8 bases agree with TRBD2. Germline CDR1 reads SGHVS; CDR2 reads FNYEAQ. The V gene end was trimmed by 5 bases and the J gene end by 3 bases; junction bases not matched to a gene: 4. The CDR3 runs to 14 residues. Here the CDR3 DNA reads TGTGCCAGCAGCCGTAGCGGGGTTACAGATACGCAGTATTTT. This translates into CASSRSGVTDTQYF.

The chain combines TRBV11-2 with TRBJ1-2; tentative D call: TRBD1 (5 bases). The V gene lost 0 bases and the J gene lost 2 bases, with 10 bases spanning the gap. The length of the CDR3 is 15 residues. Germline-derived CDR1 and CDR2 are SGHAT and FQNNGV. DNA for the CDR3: TGTGCCAGCAGCTTAGATTGGGAGGGGAACTATGGCTACACCTTC. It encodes CASSLDWEGNYGYTF.

The CDR3 spells CASSPIYRGEQYF. The CDR3 bases are TGTGCCAGCAGCCCTATTTATCGGGGGGAGCAGTACTTC. The V call is TRBV9, the J call TRBJ2-7; possibly TRBD2 for D (6 bases). The germline V and J ends were trimmed by 4 bases and 7 bases, with 15 bases remaining between them. CDR3 length equals 13 residues. Germline-derived CDR1 and CDR2 are SGDLS and YYNGEE.

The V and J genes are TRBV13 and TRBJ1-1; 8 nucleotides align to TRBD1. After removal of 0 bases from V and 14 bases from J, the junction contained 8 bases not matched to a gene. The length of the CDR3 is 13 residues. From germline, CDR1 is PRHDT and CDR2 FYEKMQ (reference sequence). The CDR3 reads CASSLGQVGQVFF. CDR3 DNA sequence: TGTGCCAGCAGCTTAGGCCAGGTGGGACAGGTGTTCTTT.

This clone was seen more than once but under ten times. The CDR3 DNA is TGTGCCAGCAGCGTAGCAGCGGGGGGTCTCACAGATACGCAGTATTTT. Amino acids: CASSVAAGGLTDTQYF. This chain links TRBV9 with TRBJ2-3; 9 nucleotides match TRBD2. CDR1 is SGDLS, CDR2 YYNGEE, per germline. CDR3 length: 16 residues. Germline trimming cut 0 bases from V and 2 bases from J; bases unmatched to any gene: 4.

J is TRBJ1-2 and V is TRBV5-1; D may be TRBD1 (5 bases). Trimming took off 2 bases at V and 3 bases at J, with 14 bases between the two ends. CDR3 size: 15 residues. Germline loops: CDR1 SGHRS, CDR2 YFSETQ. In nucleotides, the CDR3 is TGCGCCAGCAGCTTAGTCGGCAGGGCTGACTATGGCTACACCTTC. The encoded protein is CASSLVGRADYGYTF.